This T cell receptor (beta chain) was documented in a study of neurological immune-mediated disorders (dated by TCRdb to between 2019 and 2020). Background on the whole study: Of the roughly 34 multiple sclerosis patients, approximately 30 had relapsing-remitting MS and 3 had secondary progressive MS. The study compared peripheral blood TCR-beta repertoires of HTLV-I-associated myelopathy (HAM/TSP) patients, multiple sclerosis patients and healthy controls using UMI-based sequencing. Alongside PBMC samples, the set of some 98 TCR-beta libraries contained longitudinal samples, technical triplicates, and paired CD4+ and CD8+ T-cell subsets that had been sorted. The cohort was made up of 68 subjects, consisting of around 14 HAM/TSP patients, around 35 multiple sclerosis patients and about 20 healthy controls.

In its sample, this clonotype was seen many times. The target of this receptor is not known. The junction departs from the called germline gene at one end, perhaps through a read error. For the unsorted PBMC libraries, 2 million PBMCs were stored in RNAlater at -80 degrees C until RNA extraction and were used to generate the libraries. The multiple sclerosis patients were enrolled in a US clinical protocol that evaluated disease progression with magnetic resonance imaging. Peripheral blood underwent Ficoll-Hypaque density gradient centrifugation to isolate PBMCs, which were then cryopreserved in liquid nitrogen. From the cysteine through the phenylalanine, the CDR3 covers 13 amino acids. Only CDR3 DNA remains: 39 bases, in frame from the first base. Looking up the germline V gene (reference sequence) yields CDR1 DFQATT and CDR2 SNEGSKA. Overall study results and their limits: TCR clonal expansion was highest in HAM/TSP patients and lowest in MS patients, with MS patients falling below even healthy controls. In a phylogenetic analysis, the repertoires of 18 out of 34 MS patients fell into a single cluster of related CDR3 sequences, pointing to a possible signature at the repertoire level. No clinical or MRI features were associated with the MS cluster, and the authors said that larger cohorts are needed. Expanded clones from different subjects shared no identical CDR3 amino acid sequences, which suggests that TCR-beta repertoires were private in all groups.

cDNA was synthesized by template-switch 5'RACE using a primer carrying a 10-nucleotide random unique molecular identifier by which each TCR transcript was tagged. Every sequencing run covered 15-18 subjects and yielded more than 170 million TCR-beta sequences. The RNeasy kit was used to extract total RNA. TCR-beta VDJ regions were amplified with primers for the TCR constant region and the 5'RACE anchor, using the KAPA Real-time Library Amplification kit. Sample indexes and Illumina adaptors were added in a first PCR, and a second PCR then increased library yield. After Ampure bead purification, the roughly 650 bp TCR product was size-selected on a 2% E-gel SizeSelection system. Library quality was checked on a Bioanalyzer, concentration was measured with Qubit, and libraries were quantified with the Kapa Library Quantification kit before pooling. An Illumina HiSeq 2500 was used to sequence the libraries paired-end at 2 x 150 bp. To increase sequence diversity, about 25-31% phiX was spiked into each library pool. Under the source paper's analysis protocol: Quality-filtered reads were processed with the UMI-based MiGEC pipeline, and over 80% of raw TCR sequences were removed by the MiGEC pipeline during error correction. VDJ genes were aligned to IMGT germline references, and clonotypes were defined by unique CDR3 amino acid sequence plus V-J genes. Clonal expansion, Shannon diversity, and CDR3 relatedness (CalcPairwiseDistances, ClusterSamples) were evaluated with VDJtools, and phylogenetic trees were built with CLCbio workbench. A clone was classed as expanded if it had 8 or more unique UMIs, a cutoff based on coefficient-of-variation modelling across technical triplicates. The public sequencing data were trimmed at Q25 with fastp and processed into clonotypes with MiXCR by TCRdb, which kept only in-frame beta chains. Records with the same CDR3 protein are collapsed into one entry carrying the most frequent genes and DNA. TCRdb's processing, not the authors' own work, is the source of the V and J calls. This sample has some 60,000 distinct CDR3 sequences in its table, and 3.5% to 4.5% of those were observed once. The ten largest clones add up to roughly 2.2% of the sample.

This TCR came from a woman in her fifties or sixties with multiple sclerosis. Sequences were obtained from PBMCs. Rearrangement joined TRBV20-1 to TRBJ1-5; D gene: possibly TRBD1, on 6 matching bases. The CDR3 region has the sequence CSAQQGANQPQNF. The sequenced DNA: TGCAGTGCGCAACAGGGAGCCAATCAGCCCCAGAATTTT.